A selection of T cell receptor beta chains follows, all from one sample in a study of blood T cell repertoires in COVID-19. TCRdb keeps only in-frame clones here, not all; method: immunoSEQ multiplex PCR. The data show tens of thousands of clones, with roughly 86% seen just once and under 7.5% held by the top ten. The specimen sequenced was peripheral blood. All receptors derive from a man in his forties or fifties with active or convalescent COVID-19. Each CDR3 is given with its conserved first and last residue. The order of the fields is CDR3 length, D gene, J gene, V gene, clone size, CDR3 DNA, CDR3 protein. The D gene is left open where the match is weak. Some rows have no size entry. The others give once, few or many, or a class for an expanded clone.

17,TRBD1,TRBJ1-6,TRBV5-1,NA,TGCGCCAGCAGCACTGGGACAGGGGGCTTTCGTAATTCACCCCTCCACTTT,CASSTGTGGFRNSPLHF
13,NA,TRBJ2-7,TRBV30,NA,TGTGCCTGGAGTGAAGACTACTCCTACGAGCAGTACTTC,CAWSEDYSYEQYF
13,TRBD1,TRBJ1-2,TRBV27,NA,TGTGCCAGCAGGTGGGACAGCAACTATGGCTACACCTTC,CASRWDSNYGYTF
15,NA,TRBJ1-1,TRBV27,NA,TGTGCCAGCAGCCTGACCTGGGGGGGTTGGACTGAAGCTTTCTTT,CASSLTWGGWTEAFF
16,TRBD1,TRBJ2-2,TRBV9,NA,TGTGCCAGCAGCTCGTACTCCGGGACAGGTACCGGGGAGCTGTTTTTT,CASSSYSGTGTGELFF
13,NA,TRBJ1-1,TRBV19,NA,TGTGCCAGTAGTATAGGTCCGGGATCTGAAGCTTTCTTT,CASSIGPGSEAFF
16,TRBD1,TRBJ1-6,TRBV3-1/TRBV3-2,once,TGTGCCAGCAGCCGGGACAGTTTCCTTTATAATTCACCCCTCCACTTT,CASSRDSFLYNSPLHF
14,NA,TRBJ2-3,TRBV7-2,NA,TGTGCCAGCAGTCGTGACGGGATAGGAGATACGCAGTATTTT,CASSRDGIGDTQYF
13,NA,TRBJ1-6,TRBV28,NA,TGTGCCAGCAGTAAGGGGGATCGAGGGGCCCTCCACTTT,CASSKGDRGALHF
15,NA,TRBJ2-4,TRBV2,NA,TGTGCCAGCACCGTGGGGGGGCCTGCCAAAAACATTCAGTACTTC,CASTVGGPAKNIQYF
16,TRBD2,TRBJ2-1,TRBV27,once,TGTGCCAGCAGTTCACCTAGGGACTATCCCTACAATGAGCAGTTCTTC,CASSSPRDYPYNEQFF
14,NA,TRBJ1-2,TRBV27,NA,TGTGCCAGCAGTTACTCTTCTGCTAACTATGGCTACACCTTC,CASSYSSANYGYTF
13,NA,TRBJ1-5,TRBV2,NA,TGTGCCAGTAAGAGGGACACAAATCAGCCCCAGCATTTT,CASKRDTNQPQHF
16,NA,TRBJ2-3,TRBV6-2/TRBV6-3,NA,TGTGCCAGCAGTTACTTACTCGGGGGAGGCACAGATACGCAGTATTTT,CASSYLLGGGTDTQYF
16,NA,TRBJ1-3,TRBV5-1,NA,TGCGCCAGCAGCTTGGCCCCGAGTACGGCTGGAAACACCATATATTTT,CASSLAPSTAGNTIYF
14,NA,TRBJ1-6,TRBV6-5,NA,TGTGCCAGTGCCGCGGACAGATATAATTCACCCCTCCACTTT,CASAADRYNSPLHF
14,NA,TRBJ1-6,TRBV19,NA,TGTGCCAGTAGTTACGGCTCCTATAATTCACCCCTCCACTTT,CASSYGSYNSPLHF
13,TRBD2,TRBJ2-5,TRBV18,NA,TGTGCCAGCTCACCCGGGGGGCAAGAGACCCAGTACTTC,CASSPGGQETQYF
14,TRBD1,TRBJ1-5,TRBV5-6,NA,TGTGCCAGCAGCCCGGGACAGGGTAATCAGCCCCAGCATTTT,CASSPGQGNQPQHF
13,NA,TRBJ2-3,TRBV28,NA,TGTGCCAGCAGTACGTCCGCGCGAGATACGCAGTATTTT,CASSTSARDTQYF
13,TRBD1,TRBJ1-1,TRBV10-3,once,TGTGCCATCAGTGAAAGACAGGGAGATGAAGCTTTCTTT,CAISERQGDEAFF
16,TRBD1,TRBJ2-3,TRBV18,NA,TGTGCCAGCTCTCCGTCGACAGGGGCCCCCACAGATACGCAGTATTTT,CASSPSTGAPTDTQYF
13,NA,TRBJ1-5,TRBV28,few,TGTGCCAGCAGCCGGGCGGGGGATCAGCCCCAGCATTTT,CASSRAGDQPQHF
14,NA,TRBJ1-5,TRBV28,NA,TGTGCCAGCAGTTTGCAGTATAGCAATCAGCCCCAGCATTTT,CASSLQYSNQPQHF
14,TRBD1,TRBJ1-2,TRBV7-9,NA,TGTGCCAGCAGGGATGGACAGGGCGATTATGGCTACACCTTC,CASRDGQGDYGYTF
14,TRBD1,TRBJ1-6,TRBV19,NA,TGTGCCAGTAGGGGGACAGGGGGAAATTCACCCCTCCACTTT,CASRGTGGNSPLHF
15,NA,TRBJ1-1,TRBV28,NA,TGTGCCAGCAGTTTATCTATCACGGTGAACACTGAAGCTTTCTTT,CASSLSITVNTEAFF
15,NA,TRBJ1-6,TRBV5-6,few,TGTGCCAGCAGCTCGGACAGATTTCTTAATTCACCCCTCCACTTT,CASSSDRFLNSPLHF
13,NA,TRBJ2-5,TRBV3-1/TRBV3-2,NA,TGTGCCAGCAGCCAACCGGGACAAGAGACCCAGTACTTC,CASSQPGQETQYF
13,TRBD1,TRBJ2-1,TRBV6-4,NA,TGTGCCAGCAGGCCCCAGGGGGCAGGTGAGCAGTTCTTC,CASRPQGAGEQFF
14,NA,TRBJ1-1,TRBV19,once,TGTGCCAGTCGACAGCCTGGGGGGTACACTGAAGCTTTCTTT,CASRQPGGYTEAFF